These T cell receptor beta chains were read from a single sample in a study of shared clonotypes between healthy human individuals. TCRdb keeps only in-frame clones here, not all; method: immunoSEQ multiplex PCR. Of over a million clones listed, less than 99% are singletons. Sequencing was carried out using naive CD4+ T cells sorted from blood. These receptors were collected from a man aged 25 to 40 in good health. The CDR3 runs from the conserved cysteine through the conserved F or W. The D gene is left open where the match is weak. A row's size may be missing; if present it is once, few, many or a size class.

J gene,V gene,D gene,clone size,CDR3 protein,CDR3 DNA
TRBJ2-7,TRBV7-6,NA,NA,CASSGQPLKEQYF,TGTGCCAGCAGCGGACAGCCCCTGAAGGAGCAGTACTTC
TRBJ1-2,TRBV5-4,TRBD1,NA,CASSAGQGLFFGYTF,TGTGCCAGCAGCGCGGGACAGGGACTTTTCTTTGGCTACACCTTC
TRBJ2-1,TRBV5-1,NA,NA,CASSTLAPFYNEQFF,TGCGCCAGCAGCACTCTAGCGCCGTTTTACAATGAGCAGTTCTTC
TRBJ1-3,TRBV10-1,NA,NA,CASSERAGNTIYF,TGCGCCAGCAGTGAAAGAGCAGGAAACACCATATATTTT
TRBJ2-2,TRBV6-1,NA,once,CASSEASITGELFF,TGTGCCAGCAGTGAAGCTAGCATCACCGGGGAGCTGTTTTTT
TRBJ2-1,TRBV5-6,NA,NA,CASSAQGSYNEQFF,TGTGCCAGCAGCGCCCAGGGCTCCTACAATGAGCAGTTCTTC
TRBJ1-5,TRBV7-9,NA,NA,CASSLTPGRLNQPQHF,TGTGCCAGCAGCCTTACCCCGGGACGGTTAAATCAGCCCCAGCATTTT
TRBJ2-1,TRBV9,NA,NA,CASSVEDPGTHSYNEQFF,TGTGCCAGCAGCGTAGAAGATCCAGGGACTCACTCCTACAATGAGCAGTTCTTC
TRBJ2-3,TRBV7-3,NA,NA,CASSLIGSTDTQYF,TGTGCCAGCAGCTTAATAGGCTCTACAGATACGCAGTATTTT
TRBJ2-3,TRBV5-1,TRBD1,NA,CASSLETGGIRADTQYF,TGCGCCAGCAGCTTGGAGACAGGGGGCATAAGGGCAGATACGCAGTATTTT
TRBJ2-3,TRBV7-2,TRBD2,NA,CASNDRAGGTDTQYF,TGTGCCAGCAACGACAGAGCGGGAGGAACAGATACGCAGTATTTT
TRBJ1-1,TRBV19,NA,NA,CASSRVRLGTVPTGNTEAFF,TGTGCCAGTAGTAGGGTCCGTCTGGGAACGGTGCCGACGGGGAACACTGAAGCTTTCTTT
TRBJ2-3,TRBV18,NA,NA,CASSPRTLSTDTQYF,TGTGCCAGCTCACCCCGGACGTTAAGCACAGATACGCAGTATTTT
TRBJ2-2,TRBV12-5,NA,NA,CASGWTGTGELFF,TGTGCTAGTGGTTGGACTGGGACCGGGGAGCTGTTTTTT
TRBJ2-1,TRBV7-6,TRBD2,NA,CASSRTSGRTEQFF,TGTGCCAGCAGCCGAACTAGCGGGAGAACTGAGCAGTTCTTC
TRBJ2-5,TRBV11-3,NA,NA,CASSLGGVQETQYF,TGTGCCAGCAGCTTAGGAGGGGTCCAAGAGACCCAGTACTTC
TRBJ2-7,TRBV6-5,NA,NA,CASSYSGGTVWEQYF,TGTGCCAGCAGTTACTCAGGAGGGACAGTGTGGGAGCAGTACTTC
TRBJ1-2,TRBV28,NA,NA,CASSLPQGRGYTF,TGTGCCAGCAGTTTACCCCAGGGTAGGGGCTACACCTTC
TRBJ2-3,TRBV27,NA,NA,CASSSSGASLGDTQYF,TGTGCCAGCAGTTCCTCCGGGGCTAGCTTGGGAGATACGCAGTATTTT
TRBJ2-7,TRBV14,TRBD2,NA,CASSQASGRAIYEQYF,TGTGCCAGCAGCCAAGCAAGCGGGAGGGCCATCTACGAGCAGTACTTC
TRBJ2-1,TRBV7-9,NA,once,CASSLVASSVHNEQFF,TGTGCCAGCAGCTTAGTTGCTTCTAGCGTACACAATGAGCAGTTCTTC
TRBJ1-4,TRBV6-1,NA,once,CASRIGQGSEKLFF,TGTGCCAGCAGGATAGGGCAGGGAAGTGAAAAACTGTTTTTT
TRBJ2-7,TRBV5-1,TRBD2,NA,CASSSSGPSYEQYF,TGCGCCAGCAGCTCTAGCGGGCCCTCCTACGAGCAGTACTTC
TRBJ2-1,TRBV28,NA,NA,CASSLSSYNEQFF,TGTGCCAGCAGTTTATCCTCCTACAATGAGCAGTTCTTC
TRBJ2-1,TRBV7-9,TRBD1,once,CASSLGTVVSEQFF,TGTGCCAGCAGCTTGGGGACAGTTGTTAGTGAGCAGTTCTTC